This TCR beta chain was sequenced during a study of T cell repertoires in cytomegalovirus infection. Study overall: Used in the study were CMV epitopes, some recently identified and HLA-C-restricted, others well-studied and HLA-B-restricted. Signatures in public TCR beta sequences pointed to both CMV infection and matching HLA type. Study conclusions and caveats: Cumulated frequencies of public TCR beta families served to identify carriers of CMV plus the relevant HLA. Clonotype analysis showed dominance of the ex vivo response by HLA-C-restricted CMV-specific TCR beta clonotypes.

This CDR3 spans 18 amino acids. From germline, CDR1 is SGHTA and CDR2 FQGNSA. V trimming: 5 bases; J trimming: 5 bases; junction bases outside the gene matches: 19. This clonotype was observed a handful of times. Its antigen is not identified. TCRdb re-called the reads with MiXCR, one entry per CDR3 protein. Of hundreds of thousands of distinct CDR3 sequences listed, 30% to 35% were seen once; the top ten hold around a sixth. Source: cultured PBMCs, taken from culture after CMV antigen stimulation. The rearrangement joins TRBV7-2 to TRBJ2-5, with 8 positions matching TRBD2. The TCR originated in a human donor in good health (CMV status not recorded). Some clones in this sample may be carry-over from other donors' samples. CDR3 protein: CASSPWDVAGGLEETQYF. The CDR3 nucleotides read TGTGCCAGCAGCCCGTGGGATGTGGCGGGGGGCCTGGAGGAGACCCAGTACTTC.